The clone carrying this T cell receptor beta chain has only a few counts. Its antigen is unidentified. These data belong to a study of shared clonotypes between healthy human individuals. For the study at large: Donors consisted of two women and a few men between 18 and 49. Study findings and constraints: Deeper or shallower sequencing was expected to change how clonotypes are shared among donors. Only blood underwent sampling, and tissue repertoires likely differ.

V lost 4 bases and J lost 3; bases outside the gene matches: 12. This CDR3 has 18 residues. Germline values: CDR1 SEHNR, CDR2 FQNEAQ (reference sequence). Generated by immunoSEQ multiplex PCR, the TCRdb table keeps only in-frame clones and is missing some. The top ten clones hold roughly 1.7% of a sample with about 2.2 million clones, roughly 91% of them seen once. Selected positively for CCR7 and CD45RO-negative, naive CD8 cells excluded terminally differentiated effector memory CD45RA+ cells. The chain employs TRBV7-9 and TRBJ1-4; 9 bases are shared with TRBD1. The specimen was naive CD8+ T cells from PBMCs. The origin of this receptor is a man between 18 and 29 years old in good health. Some clones in this sample may be carry-over from other donors' samples. CDR3 amino acids: CASSSSRDRVRANEKLFF. The CDR3 nucleotides read TGTGCCAGCAGCTCGTCCCGGGACAGGGTCCGGGCTAATGAAAAACTGTTTTTT.